This T cell receptor (beta chain) appears in the sequencing data of a study of blood T cell repertoires in COVID-19. At the level of the study: The samples span acute and convalescent COVID-19 from the United States, Italy and Spain. PBMCs, B-cell-depleted T cells, or T cells were the source of the cDNA or gDNA that made up the material.

The sample holds a few counts of this clone. In the original analysis: How many nucleated cells were present was estimated from reference gene primer amplification. The repertoire was sequenced with immunoSEQ multiplex PCR; TCRdb's copy has only in-frame clones and lacks some. V and J calls and clone size follow that table, whereas D and trimming were derived from the DNA. The table has about 200,000 clones, 88% seen once. The CDR3 covers 17 residues. Trimming cost V 1 base and J 6 bases, with 19 bases left between them. Germline V gene lookup returns CDR1 SNHLY and CDR2 FYNNEI. Followed longitudinally, the Seattle patients had been enrolled during active infection.

The sequence was obtained from a man aged 45-65 years with COVID-19, enrolled during active disease. The rearrangement joins TRBV2 to TRBJ1-5; tentatively, D is TRBD1 (5 bases). The sequenced sample was peripheral blood. CDR3 DNA sequence: TGTGCCAGCAGTGAAGGAGGACATGGAAGGTTGGGTCAGCCCCAGCATTTT. This codes for CASSEGGHGRLGQPQHF.